This T cell receptor (beta chain) was captured by sequencing in a study of T cell repertoires in cytomegalovirus infection. Across the whole study: It was recently identified HLA-C-restricted and well-studied HLA-B-restricted CMV epitopes that the study used. Signatures in public TCR beta sequences pointed to both CMV infection and matching HLA type.

This clonotype was seen a handful of times. Its antigen is not known. Notes on the study in general: Identification of carriers of CMV plus the relevant HLA was achieved through cumulative public TCR beta family frequency. Dominating the ex vivo response were HLA-C-restricted CMV-specific TCR beta clonotypes.

The germline CDR1 and CDR2 sequences are MNHEY and SMNVEV (reference sequence). There are 13 residues in the CDR3. With 4 bases removed from V and 9 bases from J, the gap between germline ends came to 13 bases. Using its own MiXCR run on the reads, TCRdb lists one record per CDR3 protein. The profile shows nearly 700,000 distinct CDR3 sequences, about 30% of them singletons. The source is a human donor in good health (CMV status not recorded). Some clones in this sample may be carry-over from other donors' samples. This chain joins TRBV27 and TRBJ2-1; D possibly corresponds to TRBD2 (5 bases). Sequenced here: cultured PBMCs, sampled from culture after CMV antigen stimulation. The CDR3 nucleotides are TGTGCCAGCAGTTATCGGGGTACGGGTGAGCAGTTCTTC. This gives the protein CASSYRGTGEQFF.